Listed below are T cell receptor beta chains from one sample, sequenced in a study of long-term antiretroviral therapy in people with HIV. The assay was immunoSEQ multiplex PCR, and TCRdb's table has in-frame clones only and misses some. The sample has approximately 20,000 clones, roughly 80% seen once. Sequencing used unsorted PBMCs, obtained 1.6 years after starting antiretroviral therapy. The receptors originated from a man in his forties with HIV. Each CDR3 is given with its conserved first and last residue. D genes are given only for firm matches. Clone size appears in some rows only: once, few, many, or a class for an expanded clone.

>TRBJ1-1|.|TRBD1|TRBV6-6
TGTGCCAGCAGTCCTTGGACAGGTACCACTGAAGCTTTCTTT
CASSPWTGTTEAFF
>TRBJ2-7|.|TRBD1|TRBV6-1
TGTGCCAGCAGGGGACAGTTCCACTACGAGCAGTACTTC
CASRGQFHYEQYF
>TRBJ2-2|.|.|TRBV4-1
TGCGCCAGCAGCCCAGCAGGGACGTTACCGATATTCACCGGGGAGCTGTTTTTT
CASSPAGTLPIFTGELFF
>TRBJ1-2|few|TRBD1|TRBV6-1
TGTGCCAGCAGTGAGGACAGGGGGCGCCTACCCTATGGCTACACCTTC
CASSEDRGRLPYGYTF
>TRBJ1-6|.|.|TRBV27
TGTGCCAGCAGTCCCGGCCCGAATAATTCACCCCTCCACTTT
CASSPGPNNSPLHF
>TRBJ1-1|.|.|TRBV6-1
TGTGCCAGCAGTGAAGCACGGGGCACTGAAGCTTTCTTT
CASSEARGTEAFF
>TRBJ1-1|few|TRBD1|TRBV2
TGTGCCACCTTAGACAGGGCTGAAGCTTTCTTT
CATLDRAEAFF
>TRBJ2-1|.|.|TRBV12-5
TGTGCTAGTGGTTTCCCGGGCCATGAGCAGTTCTTC
CASGFPGHEQFF
>TRBJ2-2|.|TRBD2|TRBV11-2
TGTGCCAGCAGCTCACCCCGGGGGGGATCAGGGACCGGGGAGCTGTTTTTT
CASSSPRGGSGTGELFF
>TRBJ1-1|.|.|TRBV29-1
TGCAGCGTTGGGGGGGGTGAAGCTTTCTTT
CSVGGGEAFF
>TRBJ1-4|once|.|TRBV30
TGTGCCTGGAGTGTACAAGGGGCACGTGAAAAACTGTTTTTT
CAWSVQGAREKLFF
>TRBJ1-2|.|.|TRBV5-6
TGTGCCAGCAGCCCACCTCTCCGGTGGGGTAACTATGGCTACACCTTC
CASSPPLRWGNYGYTF
>TRBJ1-2|.|.|TRBV7-9
TGTGCCAGCAGCTTAGATGGCGGAGTTTATGGCTACACCTTC
CASSLDGGVYGYTF
>TRBJ1-1|.|.|TRBV5-4
TGTGCCAGCACCATACAGGGTGGCACTGAAGCTTTCTTT
CASTIQGGTEAFF
>TRBJ2-7|once|TRBD2|TRBV19
TGTGCCAGTAGTATCGGAAGCGGGACTCCAAAGCAGTACTTC
CASSIGSGTPKQYF
>TRBJ2-7|.|TRBD1|TRBV7-8
TGTGCCAGCAGCTTAGATGGCAGGGGGACCTACGAGCAGTACTTC
CASSLDGRGTYEQYF
>TRBJ2-4|.|.|TRBV4-1
TGCGCCAGCAGCCAAGAAGACGAGGGCGACATTCAGTACTTC
CASSQEDEGDIQYF
>TRBJ2-7|.|.|TRBV5-8
TGTGCCAGCAGCTTGGTAAGGGTCTCCTACGAGCAGTACTTC
CASSLVRVSYEQYF
>TRBJ2-1|.|TRBD1|TRBV14
TGTGCCAGCAGCCAAGATGGGACAGGGGGGAGGCATGAGCAGTTCTTC
CASSQDGTGGRHEQFF
>TRBJ2-7|.|.|TRBV27
TGTGCCAGCAGTTTAAGCCCAAGCTCCTACGAGCAGTACTTC
CASSLSPSSYEQYF
>TRBJ2-7|.|.|TRBV5-8
TGTGCCAGCAGCTTGCCCGCCCCCGGGCAGTACTTC
CASSLPAPGQYF
>TRBJ2-5|.|.|TRBV7-9
TGTGCCAGCAGCTTAGATACTATCGGAGAGACCCAGTACTTC
CASSLDTIGETQYF
>TRBJ1-1|.|.|TRBV6-5
TGTGCCAGCAGTTACGAAGGGAACACTGAAGCTTTCTTT
CASSYEGNTEAFF
>TRBJ2-7|.|.|TRBV9
TGTGCCAGCAGCGTAGGTGCAGGGAACCACGAGCAGTACTTC
CASSVGAGNHEQYF
>TRBJ2-7|.|.|TRBV5-1
TGCGCCAGCAGCCTGTGGGGAGACGGGAACGAGCAGTACTTC
CASSLWGDGNEQYF
>TRBJ2-5|.|.|TRBV6-1
TGTGCCAGCAGGAGGGCTGGCCGAACTCAAGAGACCCAGTACTTC
CASRRAGRTQETQYF
>TRBJ2-1|.|TRBD1|TRBV7-9
TGTGCCAGCAGCCCTTCCGGGACAGGGTCCTACAATGAGCAGTTCTTC
CASSPSGTGSYNEQFF
>TRBJ1-5|.|.|TRBV2
TGTGCCAGCAGTGAGGGAGGGCAGGGAAATCAGCCCCAGCATTTT
CASSEGGQGNQPQHF
>TRBJ2-1|once|TRBD2|TRBV5-1
TGCGCCAGCAGCTTGGAGGGACTAGACTACAATGAGCAGTTCTTC
CASSLEGLDYNEQFF
>TRBJ2-1|.|.|TRBV9
TGTGCCAGCAGCGTAGATGGATTGGGGGATATTGGTTCCTACAATGAGCAGTTCTTC
CASSVDGLGDIGSYNEQFF
>TRBJ1-4|.|.|TRBV7-7
TGTGCCAGCAGAGGGAATGTAGCAACTAATGAAAAACTGTTTTTT
CASRGNVATNEKLFF
>TRBJ2-2|once|TRBD2|TRBV13
TGTGCCAGCAGCGGAGGACTAGCGGGGGCCCAAGGGAGGCTGTTTTTT
CASSGGLAGAQGRLFF
>TRBJ2-7|.|TRBD2|TRBV5-4
TGTGCCAGCAGCTCGAAGACTAGCGCCGAGCAGTACTTC
CASSSKTSAEQYF
>TRBJ2-7|.|.|TRBV13
TGTGCCAGCAGCTTAGGTTTGAGCAGGGGGGCGTACGAGCAGTACTTC
CASSLGLSRGAYEQYF
>TRBJ2-7|.|.|TRBV9
TGTGCCAGCAGCGTAGGGGCAGGCGAATCCTACGAGCAGTACTTC
CASSVGAGESYEQYF
>TRBJ2-1|.|TRBD1|TRBV10-3
TGTGCCATCAGTGGCTATAAGGGGGCTGAGATCTACAATGAGCAGTTCTTC
CAISGYKGAEIYNEQFF
>TRBJ2-7|.|TRBD1|TRBV11-3
TGTGCCAGCAGCTTAGAGGGACAGGGCTCCTACGAGCAGTACTTC
CASSLEGQGSYEQYF
>TRBJ1-1|.|.|TRBV9
TGTGCCAGCAGCGTAGAGGGGCTCCGAGGGGACACTGAAGCTTTCTTT
CASSVEGLRGDTEAFF
>TRBJ2-7|few|.|TRBV5-6
TGTGCCAGCAGCTCTCTGCAGTCGACTTTCCACGAGCAGTACTTC
CASSSLQSTFHEQYF
>TRBJ1-2|large|.|TRBV6-5
TGTGCCAGCAGTTACTCGCGGGGAGGGGAATATGGCTACACCTTC
CASSYSRGGEYGYTF
>TRBJ2-5|.|.|TRBV5-1
TGCGCCAGCAGCTTGGAGCCCCTCCAAGAGACCCAGTACTTC
CASSLEPLQETQYF
>TRBJ2-6|.|.|TRBV7-2
TGTGCCAGCGGCAGTCTCTCAGGGGCCAACGTCCTGACTTTC
CASGSLSGANVLTF
>TRBJ1-5|.|TRBD1|TRBV19
TGTGCCAGTAGTTCCCTGTCCGGGACAGGGTATCAGCCCCAGCATTTT
CASSSLSGTGYQPQHF
>TRBJ1-1|few|.|TRBV6-1
TGTGCCAGCAGAGACCGAACAGGGACCACTGAAGCTTTCTTT
CASRDRTGTTEAFF
>TRBJ2-7|.|TRBD1|TRBV5-6
TGTGCCAGCAGCTCTGGGACAGAGACCTACGAGCAGTACTTC
CASSSGTETYEQYF
>TRBJ2-7|.|.|TRBV14
TGTGCCAGCAGCCATAGATTGGGACGGACGACCTACGAGCAGTACTTC
CASSHRLGRTTYEQYF
>TRBJ1-2|.|.|TRBV27
TGTGCCAGCAGTCACGCGGGAGCCCTCGAATCTAACTATGGCTACACCTTC
CASSHAGALESNYGYTF
>TRBJ2-2|.|TRBD2|TRBV6-1
TGTGCCAGCAGTGATGCGGGACTAGCGGGGGTCCCCACCGGGGAGCTGTTTTTT
CASSDAGLAGVPTGELFF
>TRBJ2-7|.|TRBD2|TRBV5-4
TGTGCCAGCAGCTTGGCGCTGAGCGGGGACTCCTACGAGCAGTACTTC
CASSLALSGDSYEQYF
>TRBJ1-2|.|.|TRBV2
TGTGCCAGCAGTGAAACAGGGAGGGGTCTATATGGCTACACCTTC
CASSETGRGLYGYTF
>TRBJ2-7|.|.|TRBV2
TGTGCCAGCACTCCACTGGACCGCTACGAGCAGTACTTC
CASTPLDRYEQYF
>TRBJ1-5|few|.|TRBV5-4
TGTGCCAGCAGCTTGTTTCCAGGGAATCAGCCCCAGCATTTT
CASSLFPGNQPQHF
>TRBJ1-1|.|TRBD1|TRBV5-1
TGCGCCAGCAGCTTACAGGGGAGTCAGACTGAAGCTTTCTTT
CASSLQGSQTEAFF